What follows describes a single T cell receptor (beta chain). There is no known antigen for this receptor. No much larger clone exists at a distance of one base, and base qualities are not known. Donors were a few dozen systemically healthy Caucasian individuals from Russia aged roughly 6 to 90 years. Ten milliliters of peripheral blood were drawn from each donor into EDTA-treated Vacutainer tubes. PBMCs were isolated by Ficoll-Paque density-gradient centrifugation, with at least 6 million obtained per sample. Trizol reagent was used to extract total RNA from the PBMCs, yielding at least 6 micrograms per sample. The percentages of naive CD45RAhigh/CD27high T cells were determined by flow cytometry on a PBMC aliquot from every donor. These data originate in a study of blood T cells in healthy people across ages (dated by TCRdb to the mid-2010s). Regarding the complete study: In model experiments, template switching captured about one uniquely barcoded TCR beta cDNA molecule for every two T cells. Using deep sequencing normalized with unique cDNA molecular identifiers, the study measured how TCR beta repertoire diversity changes with age. Four age groups were formed from the donors: young (average about 15 years), middle-aged (around 37), aged (more than 55) and long-lived (more than 75). Donors of different ages were randomly distributed across sequencing lanes to avoid experimental bias. The study analyzed two additional independent replicas of 1 million unique cDNA reads from the same blood draw for two donors, one aged 18 to 30 and one aged 80 or older. Study-wide conclusions, independent of this receptor: Bulk unsorted PBMC profiling prevented conclusive comparison of naive and antigen-experienced compartments. Estimates of total diversity based on one million sequenced T cells were considered lower bounds and underestimates. Compared with the aged group, more naive CD4+ T cells, fewer expanded clones and increased TCR diversity were shown by the long-lived group, suggesting age selection. As age increased, observed TCR beta diversity per million T cells dropped in a roughly linear way, and a significant reduction was already evident by age about 40. Donor CMV infection status was unknown, potentially confounding age-related changes in expanded clonotypes. There was a strong correlation between observed TCR beta diversity and the percentage of naive T cells measured by flow cytometry.

Library method: 5' RACE. Sequencer: Illumina HiSeq 2500. A second about 7 to 12 cycle PCR used a sample-barcoded 5' primer and a J-beta primer mix. Each TCR beta cDNA molecule received a unique molecular identifier from a template-switch 5' adaptor carrying 12 random nucleotides. At least 2.5 million CDR3-containing paired-end reads were obtained from each sample. All of the RNA was converted into first-strand cDNA using the Mint cDNA synthesis kit, with a TRBC-specific oligonucleotide serving as the primer. Following uracil-DNA glycosylase treatment, all cDNA underwent a first 18-cycle PCR with the universal primers M1SS and BC2_uni_R. Regarding the original processing steps: Normalization of each sample was performed by random selection of 1 million high-quality reads, each carrying a distinct molecular identifier. Reads sharing molecular identifiers were discarded rather than binned into consensus sequences. MiTCR, with a Q25 quality threshold and the strictest error-elimination algorithm, was used for CDR3 identification, clonotype clustering and error correction. A nonparametric unseen species model with Euler transformation was used to estimate a lower bound on total TCR beta diversity. TCRdb itself trimmed the public reads at Q25 with fastp, ran MiXCR and retained productive beta chains. Each CDR3 protein appears once, grouped with its most common genes and DNA. TCRdb assigned the V and J calls; the authors' analysis was not used. Here the sample has fewer than 800,000 distinct CDR3 sequences; approximately 29% occur a single time. 15% to 17% of the sample comes from the top ten.

The germline V gene supplies CDR1 MDHEN and CDR2 SYDVKM. V lost 3 bases and J lost 1 base; the stretch between them is 9 bases long. The cysteine opens and the phenylalanine closes a CDR3 of 15 amino acids. CDR3 DNA is the only sequence kept; it has 45 bases, read in frame from the first base. This receptor was identified in a woman aged 80 or older in good health. Donor details come from another sample of the same person, matched by shared clones. The V and J genes are TRBV28 and TRBJ2-2; perhaps TRBD1 is the D gene, with 6 bases matching. The sequenced material came from blood. The nucleotide sequence is given as TGTGCCAGCAGTTTTACAGGGTTGAACACCGGGGAGCTGTTTTTT. Its coded protein is CASSFTGLNTGELFF.